The rows below give T cell receptor beta chains drawn from one sample of a study of monozygotic twins with inflammatory bowel disease. Using the 5' RACE reads, TCRdb records one entry per CDR3 protein without DNA. In total, the table holds over 150,000 distinct CDR3 sequences. Sequencing was carried out using blood. The source is a human donor with ulcerative colitis or Crohn's disease, or a healthy co-twin of an affected twin (not recorded which). CDR3s include the opening cysteine and the closing phenylalanine or tryptophan. Each record gives: V gene, CDR3 length, J gene, CDR3 protein.

>TRBV20-1|14|TRBJ2-5
CSTGRRGGWETQYF
>TRBV18|14|TRBJ2-2
CASLRGQNTGELFF
>TRBV9|15|TRBJ2-2
CASSVDRGNTGELFF
>TRBV4-2|13|TRBJ2-1
CASSQGTSNEQFF
>TRBV7-3|12|TRBJ2-1
CTSSPDSDEQFF
>TRBV29-1|13|TRBJ2-7
CSVDDGKSYEQYF
>TRBV7-2|13|TRBJ2-1
CASSRRGGTEQFF
>TRBV12-3/TRBV12-4|16|TRBJ2-3
CASSLMEGGATDTQYF
>TRBV11-2|13|TRBJ2-5
CASSTYRQETQYF
>TRBV29-1|14|TRBJ1-2
CSAAGTGLNYGYTF
>TRBV20-1|13|TRBJ1-4
CSAYRAPNEKLFF
>TRBV20-1|15|TRBJ2-1
CSARRDQREYNEQFF
>TRBV5-4|17|TRBJ2-2
CASSRTSGRANTGELFF
>TRBV29-1|15|TRBJ2-1
CSVALTSGPDNEQFF
>TRBV6-2/TRBV6-3|14|TRBJ2-3
CASRGQGDTDTQYF
>TRBV2|15|TRBJ2-1
CASTSGQGVTDEQFF
>TRBV12-3/TRBV12-4|15|TRBJ2-1
CASTPRTSGRGEQFF
>TRBV5-1|14|TRBJ2-5
CASSLERGQETQYF
>TRBV25-1|13|TRBJ1-4
CASSRAANEKLFF
>TRBV5-6|14|TRBJ1-4
CASSRGRGNEKLFF
>TRBV11-3|14|TRBJ2-2
CASRRDSLTGELFF
>TRBV7-9|16|TRBJ2-3
CASSTDRGSLTDTQYF
>TRBV7-9|15|TRBJ1-1
CASSYTGGSDTEAFF
>TRBV7-3|14|TRBJ2-3
CAAGGGIYPDTQYF
>TRBV5-1|16|TRBJ1-6
CASSLVAIRFNSPLHF
>TRBV20-1|15|TRBJ2-2
CSARRLAPFTGELFF
>TRBV20-1|13|TRBJ1-5
CSARWDRDQPQHF
>TRBV11-2|12|TRBJ2-1
CASSPPRVEQFF
>TRBV6-2/TRBV6-3|14|TRBJ1-3
CASRTVSSGNTIYF
>TRBV4-2|17|TRBJ1-4
CASSQDASAGDYEKLFF
>TRBV19|16|TRBJ2-1
CASSSKLAGTYNEQFF
>TRBV5-5|14|TRBJ2-1
CASSSGLADNEQFF
>TRBV4-3|15|TRBJ1-1
CASSQVSAENTEAFF
>TRBV10-3|14|TRBJ2-5
CAISEPAGGETQYF
>TRBV4-3|15|TRBJ2-1
CASSPHTGSGNEQFF